This T cell receptor (beta chain) was captured in a study of cytomegalovirus exposure and HLA in healthy donors. This clone appeared a single time. Trimming took off 4 bases at V and 5 bases at J, with 13 bases between the two ends. Germline values: CDR1 SGHDT, CDR2 YYEEEE. The CDR3 is 15 residues long. The PCR ran on 60 Vbeta and 13 Jbeta primers. Original processing methods: Later, an analysis found 80 million or so unique TCR beta chains, and around 10 million of these were shared. Measured with immunoSEQ multiplex PCR; TCRdb has only the in-frame clones, and not every one. V, J and clone size were drawn from that table, and D and trimming were deduced from the DNA. The table has around 300,000 clones, under 80% seen once. Each of the donors was a healthy bone marrow donor.

J is TRBJ1-6 and V is TRBV5-6, with a possible D match to TRBD1 (5 bases). What was sequenced was PBMCs. The TCR originated in a female donor in good health and CMV-seronegative. CDR3 DNA: TGTGCCAGCAGCCCACCCGGGGGAGATAATTCACCCCTCCACTTT. It yields the protein CASSPPGGDNSPLHF.